This entry lists 22 T cell receptor beta chains sequenced from one sample in a study of blood T cell repertoires in COVID-19. Sequencing was performed with immunoSEQ multiplex PCR; in TCRdb, only in-frame clones are kept and a portion is missing. The sample shows just over 300,000 clones, around 91% of them seen only once. The specimen sequenced was PBMCs or T cells enriched from blood (not recorded which). The receptor set was obtained from a woman aged 18-30 years with acute COVID-19.

The CDR3 DNA follows: TGTGCCAGCAGCGCGGAGTGGAACACTGAAGCTTTCTTT. This encodes CASSAEWNTEAFF. The rearrangement links TRBV7-3 to TRBJ1-1, with D hard to call. Germline loops: CDR1 SGHTA, CDR2 FQGTGA. The V gene lost 5 bases and the J gene lost 1 base, with 8 bases spanning the gap. The CDR3 is 13 residues long.

The rearrangement uses TRBV11-2 and TRBJ2-2, with D hard to call. The germline V and J ends were trimmed by 2 bases and 5 bases, with 6 bases remaining between them. This CDR3 has 13 residues. Germline CDR1 SGHAT, CDR2 FQNNGV. CDR3 coding DNA: TGTGCCAGCAGCTTACCCAGGACCGGGGAGCTGTTTTTT. Residues: CASSLPRTGELFF.

The genes are TRBV28 and TRBJ2-7; TRBD1 agrees at 7 bases. The CDR3 contains 14 residues. The V gene's germline CDR1 is MDHEN and CDR2 SYDVKM. V lost 8 bases to trimming and J lost 3 bases; unmatched junction nucleotides: 10. CDR3 sequence reads: CASERGDSLYEQYF. The CDR3 DNA reads TGTGCCAGCGAAAGAGGGGACAGCCTCTACGAGCAGTACTTC.

The chain uses TRBV28 and TRBJ1-1; D gene ambiguous. V lost 1 base and J 3 bases, leaving 6 bases between the germline ends. Germline V gene sequence: CDR1 MDHEN, CDR2 SYDVKM. This CDR3 spans 13 amino acids. The CDR3 sequence is CASSLYKYTEAFF. CDR3 nucleotides: TGTGCCAGCAGTTTATACAAGTACACTGAAGCTTTCTTT.

This clone was observed many times. The V call is TRBV7-9, the J call TRBJ1-6; 8 nucleotides match TRBD1. Germline V gives CDR1 SEHNR, CDR2 FQNEAQ (reference sequence). With V trimmed by 5 bases and J by 8 bases, 14 bases remained unmatched. The CDR3 is 17 amino acids. The CDR3 is CASSIGQGQNLYSPLHF. CDR3 DNA: TGTGCCAGCAGCATTGGACAGGGTCAAAACCTGTATTCACCCCTCCACTTT.

The CDR3 DNA follows: TGTGCCAGCAGCCCTCGGTGGGAGCAGTACTTC. It encodes CASSPRWEQYF. The chain recombines TRBV6-2 or TRBV6-3 with TRBJ2-7; D gene uncertain. Germline CDR1 is MNHEY and CDR2 is SVGEGT. This CDR3 comprises 11 residues. V lost 6 bases and J 7 bases, leaving 10 bases between the germline ends.

The rearrangement links TRBV7-9 to TRBJ1-6, with no clear D. Germline CDR1 reads SEHNR; CDR2 reads FQNEAQ (reference sequence). The CDR3 length is 14 residues. V lost 4 bases and J lost 10, with 14 bases in between. The CDR3 reads CASSSPESGSPLHF. CDR3 nucleotides: TGTGCCAGCAGCTCCCCCGAGAGCGGCTCACCCCTCCACTTT.

The gene calls are TRBV19 and TRBJ1-2, with 9 positions matching TRBD1. The CDR3 runs 11 residues. Trimming took 6 bases from V and 7 from J; bases not matched to a gene: 0. The V gene's germline CDR1 is LNHDA and CDR2 SQIVND (reference sequence). CDR3: CASRDRGGYTF. The CDR3 bases are TGTGCCAGTAGGGACAGGGGTGGCTACACCTTC.

This clone was seen only once. The chain carries TRBV7-8 and TRBJ2-7; possible D gene TRBD1, 6 bases. CDR1 is SGHVS, CDR2 FQNEAQ, per germline. Trimming pared 5 bases from V and 2 bases from J, leaving 13 bases between. This CDR3 contains 14 residues. CDR3 sequence reads: CASSNRGLTYEQYF. CDR3 DNA: TGTGCCAGCAGCAATAGGGGGTTGACCTACGAGCAGTACTTC.

Concerning this clone: A read error may account for a junction end that differs from germline. The chain has TRBV28 and TRBJ2-7; weak D call: TRBD2 (6 bases). The CDR3 is 15 amino acids. The germline V gene has CDR1 MDHEN and CDR2 SYDVKM. CDR3 residues: CASRGSGTPRGEEYF. CDR3 sequence (DNA): TGTGCCAGCAGGGGTTCGGGGACCCCGCGGGGCGAGGAGTACTTC.

This chain links TRBV10-3 with TRBJ1-1, with unresolved D. The CDR3 runs 14 residues. Per germline, CDR1 ENHRY and CDR2 SYGVKD. V lost 7 bases and J 1 base, leaving 13 bases between the germline ends. CDR3 coding DNA: TGTGCCATCACCGAAAGACGGGAGAACACTGAAGCTTTCTTT. Protein sequence: CAITERRENTEAFF.

This sequence joins TRBV7-9 and TRBJ2-1, with a weak D call TRBD2 (6 bases). This CDR3 has 16 amino acids. Per germline, CDR1 SEHNR and CDR2 FQNEAQ (reference sequence). Trimming left V 0 bases short and J 4 bases short, with 13 bases between. Here the CDR3 DNA reads TGTGCCAGCAGCTTAGCCGAGGGAGGTTCTTACAATGAGCAGTTCTTC. This encodes CASSLAEGGSYNEQFF. Combining the CDR3 with reference TRBV7-9 and TRBJ2-1 gives the whole variable domain DTGVSQNPRHKITKRGQNVTFRCDPISEHNRLYWYRQTLGQGPEFLTYFQNEAQLEKSRLLSDRFSAERPKGSFSTLEIQRTEQGDSAMYLCASSLAEGGSYNEQFFGPGTRLTVL.

The V and J genes are TRBV6-5 and TRBJ1-2, with D unresolved. The germline V gene has CDR1 MNHEY and CDR2 SVGAGI. Trimming removed 0 bases from V and 4 bases from J, with 6 bases in between. This CDR3 contains 13 residues. The chain's CDR3 is CASSYSTPYGYTF. Written as DNA, the CDR3 is TGTGCCAGCAGTTACTCGACTCCCTATGGCTACACCTTC.

The V call is TRBV27, the J call TRBJ2-2; 9 bases fit TRBD1. CDR3 length equals 17 residues. The V and J ends lost 5 bases and 2 bases, in that order; junction bases with no gene match: 9. Germline V lookup: CDR1 MNHEY, CDR2 SMNVEV (reference sequence). The CDR3, as DNA: TGTGCCAGCAGTACACAACAGGGGGCGTCCAACACCGGGGAGCTGTTTTTT. Amino acids: CASSTQQGASNTGELFF.

The V call is TRBV28, the J call TRBJ2-1; no reliable D call. V gave up 5 bases and J gave up 7 bases, with 21 bases separating them. Germline CDR1 MDHEN, CDR2 SYDVKM. The CDR3 sequence is 16 residues long. CDR3: CASSSPRLHALNEQFF. CDR3 bases: TGTGCCAGCAGTAGTCCCAGACTCCATGCCCTGAATGAGCAGTTCTTC.

This clone was detected only once. CDR3 in amino acids: CASSEVNSFNEKLFF. The CDR3 DNA is TGTGCCAGCAGTGAAGTCAACAGCTTTAATGAAAAACTGTTTTTT. The chain carries TRBV6-1 and TRBJ1-4; D call uncertain. The ends were cut back, 1 base at V and 4 bases at J, with 10 bases in the middle. Germline CDR1 reads MNHNS; CDR2 reads SASEGT. The CDR3 consists of 15 residues.

The chain employs TRBV5-1 and TRBJ2-7; 9 bases are a match to TRBD2. The V and J ends lost 2 bases and 3 bases, in that order; junction bases with no gene match: 9. CDR1 and CDR2 from the germline V gene are SGHRS and YFSETQ. The CDR3 is 16 residues long. The CDR3: CASSFWLAGAFYEQYF. The DNA of the CDR3 is TGCGCCAGCAGCTTCTGGTTAGCGGGAGCATTCTACGAGCAGTACTTC.

V usage is TRBV11-1 and J usage is TRBJ1-5; maybe TRBD1 (5 bases). The V gene lost 8 bases and the J gene lost 6 bases, with 14 bases spanning the gap. This CDR3 is 13 amino acids long. CDR1 and CDR2 from the germline V gene are SGHAT and FQDESV (reference sequence). The CDR3 coding sequence is TGTGCCAGCGCTGGAGGGGTAGGTCAGCCCCAGCATTTT. Translated: CASAGGVGQPQHF.

The gene calls are TRBV2 and TRBJ1-1; tentative D call: TRBD1 (5 bases). This CDR3 contains 13 residues. Germline values: CDR1 SNHLY, CDR2 FYNNEI. The V and J ends lost 7 bases and 8 bases respectively, with 17 bases between them. In nucleotides, the CDR3 is TGTGCCAGCAAAAGGGGCGGGGCAGGAGAAGCTTTCTTT. This codes for CASKRGGAGEAFF.

This clone was counted a single time. J is TRBJ1-2 and V is TRBV5-5; D might be TRBD1 (5 bases). The CDR3 extends over 15 amino acids. V dropped 0 bases and J dropped 8 bases, with 17 bases sitting between them. The germline CDR1 and CDR2 sequences are SGHKS and YYEKEE (reference sequence). The CDR3 is CASSLAPSGMEGYTF. The CDR3 nucleotides are TGTGCCAGCAGCTTGGCCCCGTCAGGGATGGAGGGCTACACCTTC.

This chain connects TRBV7-8 to TRBJ2-4, with a weak D call TRBD2 (5 bases). CDR3 size: 17 residues. CDR1 and CDR2 from the germline V gene are SGHVS and FQNEAQ. Trimming took off 1 base at V and 6 bases at J, with 19 bases between the two ends. The CDR3 loop reads CASSLGTLGLKGNIQYF. Here the CDR3 DNA reads TGTGCCAGCAGCTTAGGGACTTTAGGGCTTAAGGGAAACATTCAGTACTTC.

The V gene is TRBV28, the J gene TRBJ1-1; the D gene is possibly TRBD1 (6 bases). CDR3 length: 14 residues. V dropped 3 bases and J dropped 2 bases, with 10 bases sitting between them. Germline V gene data show CDR1 as MDHEN and CDR2 as SYDVKM. CDR3 nucleotide sequence: TGTGCCAGCAGTTTTGACAGGTCAAACACTGAAGCTTTCTTT. Translation gives CASSFDRSNTEAFF.